The next 15 T cell receptor beta chains were all read from a single sample in a study of T-cell reconstitution after alpha-beta-depleted transplantation in children. The TCRbeta library incorporated unique molecular identifiers. A single record per CDR3 protein comes from TCRdb applying MiXCR to the PCR reads. The sample includes about 500,000 distinct CDR3 sequences, about 10% of them seen just once. Sequenced material: PBMCs, mostly from graft donor cells, taken 180 days after TCRalphabeta/CD19-depleted stem cell transplant. All receptors derive from a female patient aged 2 to 10 who had a stem cell transplant for aplastic anemia, so the T cells may come from the graft donor.

In this sample, this clonotype turned up a few times. This CDR3 is CASTPGAGGLVTEAFF. The CDR3 region has the DNA TGCGCCAGCACCCCGGGGGCAGGGGGCTTGGTAACTGAAGCTTTCTTT. The chain combines TRBV5-1 with TRBJ1-1; 8 positions agree with TRBD1. This CDR3 contains 16 residues. Germline V lookup: CDR1 SGHRS, CDR2 YFSETQ. After removal of 6 bases from V and 5 bases from J, the junction contained 15 bases not matched to a gene.

The rearrangement uses TRBV5-1 and TRBJ1-2; D is ambiguous. Trimming pared 1 base from V and 2 bases from J, leaving 12 bases between. This CDR3 spans 15 amino acids. Germline-derived CDR1 and CDR2 are SGHRS and YFSETQ. As DNA, the CDR3 is TGCGCCAGCAGCTTGCGCTCCGGCGGCAACTATGGCTACACCTTC. This translates into CASSLRSGGNYGYTF.

This chain uses TRBV2 with TRBJ2-1; the D gene is possibly TRBD1 (5 bases). This CDR3 spans 13 amino acids. The germline gives CDR1 SNHLY, CDR2 FYNNEI. The V end lost 7 bases, the J end lost 3 bases, and 10 bases lay between the germline ends. The CDR3 DNA sequence: TGTGCCAGCATACCAGGGCTCTACAATGAGCAGTTCTTC. Protein: CASIPGLYNEQFF.

The sample holds a few counts of this clonotype. V and J are TRBV19 and TRBJ2-1, with D unclear. The CDR3 has 14 residues. V shed 4 bases and J shed 2 bases, with 9 bases lying between them. Germline lookup yields CDR1 LNHDA and CDR2 SQIVND (reference sequence). The CDR3 DNA follows: TGTGCCAGTAGTACGGTAGAAACCTACAATGAGCAGTTCTTC. It is translated as CASSTVETYNEQFF.

This clonotype showed up just a few times. The CDR3 loop reads CSVLTSSYEQYV. CDR3 bases: TGCAGCGTCCTGACTAGCTCCTACGAGCAGTACGTC. The chain carries TRBV29-1 and TRBJ2-7, with a weak D call TRBD2 (6 bases). The CDR3 extends over 12 amino acids. The V end lost 6 bases, the J end lost 0 bases, and 9 bases lay between the germline ends. Germline V gene sequence: CDR1 SQVTM, CDR2 ANQGSEA.

This clonotype has just a few counts. The J gene is TRBJ1-1, the V gene TRBV4-3; D gene unclear. This CDR3 is built from 14 residues. CDR1 is LGHNA and CDR2 is YSLEER in the germline V gene. Trimming shortened V by 0 bases and J by 6 bases, and 11 bases separated the two germline ends. The CDR3 sequence is CASSQEPGIAEAFF. CDR3 sequence (DNA): TGCGCCAGCAGCCAAGAACCTGGGATCGCTGAAGCTTTCTTT.

The table lists this clonotype with a few counts. The V and J genes are TRBV7-2 and TRBJ2-3, with D unresolved. V lost 1 base to trimming and J lost 5 bases, with 7 bases between them. Germline-derived CDR1 and CDR2 are SGHTA and FQGNSA. This CDR3 contains 13 residues. CDR3 bases: TGTGCCAGCAGCTTAGGGGCGATAGATACGCAGTATTTT. This encodes CASSLGAIDTQYF. The variable domain in full, completed from reference TRBV7-2 and TRBJ2-3, reads GAGVSQSPSNKVTEKGKDVELRCDPISGHTALYWYRQSLGQGLEFLIYFQGNSAPDKSGLPSDRFSAERTGGSVSTLTIQRTQQEDSAVYLCASSLGAIDTQYFGPGTRLTVL.

This clonotype was detected ten times or more. This rearrangement joins TRBV4-3 to TRBJ2-1, with D possibly matching TRBD1 (5 bases). The CDR3 runs to 15 residues. V shed 2 bases and J shed 0 bases, with 8 bases lying between them. The germline V gene has CDR1 LGHNA and CDR2 YSLEER. Here the CDR3 reads CASSQSDNSYNEQFF. The CDR3 DNA reads as TGCGCCAGCAGCCAATCGGACAACTCCTACAATGAGCAGTTCTTC.

This clonotype was picked up many times. The chain has TRBV12-3 or TRBV12-4 and TRBJ2-4; D might be TRBD2 (5 bases). V lost 8 bases, J lost 2 bases, and 19 bases lay in between. The CDR3 length is 16 residues. The CDR3 protein is CASGLTDRGSKNIQYF. DNA of the CDR3: TGTGCCAGCGGGTTGACCGACCGGGGATCCAAAAACATTCAGTACTTC.

This clonotype was picked up a small number of times. The V and J genes are TRBV3-1 and TRBJ1-2; tentative D call: TRBD1 (6 bases). The V gene's germline CDR1 is LGHDT and CDR2 YNNKEL (reference sequence). V dropped 0 bases and J dropped 4 bases, with 12 bases sitting between them. The CDR3 has 15 residues. Written as DNA, the CDR3 is TGTGCCAGCAGCCAAGACGGACAGAGAGTCTATGGCTACACCTTC. Amino acid sequence: CASSQDGQRVYGYTF. The full variable domain, its missing parts supplied by reference TRBV3-1 and TRBJ1-2, is DTAVSQTPKYLVTQMGNDKSIKCEQNLGHDTMYWYKQDSKKFLKIMFSYNNKELIINETVPNRFSPKSPDKAHLNLHINSLELGDSAVYFCASSQDGQRVYGYTFGSGTRLTVV.

This clonotype has a count of ten or more. The chain recombines TRBV3-1 with TRBJ2-3; D is unclear. Germline V lookup: CDR1 LGHDT, CDR2 YNNKEL (reference sequence). V was clipped by 4 bases and J by 3 bases, with 11 bases between them. CDR3 size: 14 residues. DNA for the CDR3: TGTGCCAGCAGCCGTTTACAGCTAACAGATACGCAGTATTTT. It translates to CASSRLQLTDTQYF.

CDR3 sequence reads: CASSSLGGETQYF. Written as DNA, the CDR3 is TGCGCCAGCAGCTCCCTGGGGGGTGAGACCCAGTACTTC. This chain connects TRBV5-1 to TRBJ2-5; D is possibly TRBD2 (6 bases). The germline CDR1 and CDR2 sequences are SGHRS and YFSETQ. The CDR3 is made up of 13 amino acids. V shed 3 bases and J shed 5 bases, with 11 bases lying between them.

The V and J genes are TRBV29-1 and TRBJ1-1; possible D gene TRBD1, 5 bases. Germline lookup yields CDR1 SQVTM and CDR2 ANQGSEA. V lost 2 bases to trimming and J lost 0 bases, with 10 bases between them. This CDR3 is 14 amino acids long. Here the CDR3 reads CSVEKTVLNTEAFF. The CDR3 nucleotides read TGCAGCGTTGAAAAGACAGTTTTGAACACTGAAGCTTTCTTT.

This clonotype was detected only a few times. The V gene is TRBV19, the J gene TRBJ1-1; no clear D gene. The CDR3 is 12 residues long. CDR1 and CDR2 from the germline V gene are LNHDA and SQIVND (reference sequence). Trimming took off 8 bases at V and 10 bases at J, with 17 bases between the two ends. CDR3 residues: CASGPDVFLAFF. The CDR3 bases are TGTGCCAGTGGACCCGACGTTTTTTTAGCTTTCTTT.

The chain has TRBV29-1 and TRBJ1-1; 9 bases agree with TRBD1. The CDR3 length is 14 residues. V was pared by 8 bases and J by 1 base, with 8 bases of the junction left unmatched. From germline, CDR1 is SQVTM and CDR2 ANQGSEA. The CDR3 DNA reads as TGCAGCTCCCAGACAGGGGGAGGGAACACTGAAGCTTTCTTT. Its protein product is CSSQTGGGNTEAFF.